The present entry profiles one TCR beta chain with its context. Its specificity is unknown. Researchers ran the PCR with 60 Vbeta and 13 Jbeta primers. Some clones are missing from TCRdb's copy, which holds only in-frame ones; the method was immunoSEQ multiplex PCR. The repertoire holds more than 85,000 clones, with around four fifths as singletons. The data stem from a study of cytomegalovirus exposure and HLA in healthy donors. V shed 3 bases and J shed 6 bases, with 12 bases lying between them. The germline CDR1 and CDR2 sequences are LNHNV and YYDKDF (reference sequence). The CDR3 runs to 14 residues. Findings and limits, study-wide: In a later analysis, TCR beta V- and J-gene trimming showed a link to a missense DCLRE1C variant.

This sequence joins TRBV15 and TRBJ2-1, with D uncertain. This TCR came from a boy aged 5 to 17 in good health and CMV-seronegative. Input material: PBMCs. The CDR3 loop reads CATSRMFLGNEQFF. CDR3 bases: TGTGCCACCAGCAGGATGTTTCTAGGCAATGAGCAGTTCTTC.